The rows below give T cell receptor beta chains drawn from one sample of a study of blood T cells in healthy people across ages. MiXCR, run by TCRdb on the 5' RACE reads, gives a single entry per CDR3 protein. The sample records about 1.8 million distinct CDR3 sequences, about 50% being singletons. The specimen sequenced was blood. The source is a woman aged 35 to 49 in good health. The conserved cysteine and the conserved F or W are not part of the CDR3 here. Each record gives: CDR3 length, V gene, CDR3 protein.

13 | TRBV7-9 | ASSSRGQGSETQY
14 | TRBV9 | ASSVTGSYGTDTQY
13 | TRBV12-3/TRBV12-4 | ASSLSFREANVLT
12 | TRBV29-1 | SVPGTGSQETQY
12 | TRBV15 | ATSVDRGQETQY
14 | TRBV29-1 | SVEGARDRDYNEQF
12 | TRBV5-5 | ASGSGTGAGELF
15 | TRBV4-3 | ASSQDRSGGPYNEQY
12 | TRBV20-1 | SAVNQLAKNIQY
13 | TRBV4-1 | ASSHETLITGELF
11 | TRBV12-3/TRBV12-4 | ASSPTGTPQQF
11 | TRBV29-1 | SVGRRGQYEKY
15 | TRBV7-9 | ASSGDPGSLAKNIQY
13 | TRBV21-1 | ASSKEGARNYGYT
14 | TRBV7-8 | ASSLGRDRGPYEQY
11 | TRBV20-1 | SVMEGQGTEQY
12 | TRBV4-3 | ASSQRSFGNEQF
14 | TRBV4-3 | AGSQVARVAKNIQY
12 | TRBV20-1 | SAGTTTLRDTQY
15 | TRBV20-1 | SARVGDRGGPNYGYT
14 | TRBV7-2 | ASSLDVGAGNYGYT
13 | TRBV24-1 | ATSDTDGGNQPQH
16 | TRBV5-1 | ASSRAGTSGFLSYEQY
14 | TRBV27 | ASSPNIGAGLNEQF
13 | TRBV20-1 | SAPGGNLANYGYT
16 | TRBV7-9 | ASRPKLGDRGSYNEQY
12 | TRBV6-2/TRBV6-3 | ASSDGWGDNEQF
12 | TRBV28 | ASSGRGLSYEQY
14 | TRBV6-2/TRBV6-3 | ASSLRSGATTDTQY
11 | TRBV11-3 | ASSPEGQKGST
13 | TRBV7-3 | ASSLNFKERKKLF
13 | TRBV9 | ASSAHRGTNEKLF
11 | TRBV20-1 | SGHPPVSYEQY
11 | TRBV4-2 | ASSQEQVQGYT
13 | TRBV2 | ASSEIANSLYEQF
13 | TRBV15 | ATSRNPGGANEQF